This T cell receptor (beta chain) was sequenced in a study of control samples from healthy donors and cancer patients. Germline CDR1 and CDR2: SGHRS and YFSETQ. V shed 1 base and J shed 7 bases, with 12 bases lying between them. The length of the CDR3 is 13 residues. Assay: immunoSEQ multiplex PCR; the TCRdb copy retains only in-frame clones and omits some. The sample holds around 70,000 clones, around 90% seen once. The chain employs TRBV5-1 and TRBJ2-7; perhaps TRBD1 as D (5 bases). The clonotype comes from a woman in her forties or fifties with colorectal cancer. Source material: PBMCs. The CDR3 protein is CASSLSGTGEQYV. In DNA form, the CDR3 reads TGCGCCAGCAGCTTGTCAGGAACAGGAGAGCAGTACGTC.